These 22 T cell receptor beta chains originate from one sample sequenced in a study of T cell responses to AZD1222 COVID-19 vaccine. The repertoire was sequenced with immunoSEQ multiplex PCR; TCRdb's copy has only in-frame clones and lacks some. The repertoire holds roughly 120,000 clones, with roughly 86% as singletons. The sequences come from peripheral blood, collected on day 0 of AZD1222 vaccination. These receptors were collected from an adult in good health.

V gene TRBV6-5 combines with J gene TRBJ2-4, with 7 bases aligning to TRBD2. V lost 4 bases to trimming and J lost 7 bases; unmatched junction nucleotides: 7. The CDR3 contains 14 residues. Germline loops: CDR1 MNHEY, CDR2 SVGAGI. Here the CDR3 DNA reads TGTGCCAGCAGTTCAACGGGGACTAAGAACATTCAGTACTTC. Translation: CASSSTGTKNIQYF.

The genes are TRBV29-1 and TRBJ1-2; D is undetermined. V was trimmed by 0 bases and J by 8 bases, leaving 16 bases between them. Per germline, CDR1 SQVTM and CDR2 ANQGSEA. CDR3 length: 14 residues. CDR3: CSVEEPGLVSGYTF. The CDR3 region has the DNA TGCAGCGTTGAAGAGCCCGGTCTGGTATCGGGCTACACCTTC.

This chain links TRBV20-1 with TRBJ2-1; D may be TRBD1 (5 bases). The CDR3 covers 11 residues. Germline values: CDR1 DFQATT, CDR2 SNEGSKA (reference sequence). Trimming pared 5 bases from V and 7 bases from J, leaving 9 bases between. CDR3 sequence reads: CSALDRNEQFF. CDR3 nucleotide sequence: TGCAGTGCTCTCGACAGAAATGAGCAGTTCTTC.

The V call is TRBV19, the J call TRBJ2-7; 9 bases line up with TRBD2. CDR3 length equals 15 residues. With 7 bases clipped from V and 1 base from J, the junction kept 8 bases outside the gene matches. CDR1 is LNHDA, CDR2 SQIVND, per germline (reference sequence). The CDR3 reads CASNGGGAGSYEQYF. The CDR3, as DNA: TGTGCCAGTAACGGCGGGGGGGCCGGATCCTACGAGCAGTACTTC.

This clone showed up just once. The V and J genes are TRBV11-2 and TRBJ2-3, with D possibly matching TRBD2 (5 bases). The V end lost 5 bases, the J end lost 6 bases, and 12 bases lay between the germline ends. CDR1 and CDR2 from the germline V gene are SGHAT and FQNNGV. The CDR3 covers 13 residues. The CDR3 protein is CASSVALYDTQYF. CDR3 nucleotide sequence: TGTGCCAGCAGCGTAGCGCTTTATGATACGCAGTATTTT.

This chain joins TRBV7-9 and TRBJ1-5, with 7 bases aligning to TRBD1. The CDR3 covers 18 residues. Germline-derived CDR1 and CDR2 are SEHNR and FQNEAQ (reference sequence). V shed 0 bases and J 6 bases; nucleotides not matched to a gene: 14. CDR3 residues: CASSLALTGSGPSQPQHF. The CDR3, as DNA: TGTGCCAGCAGCTTAGCCCTGACAGGGAGTGGACCAAGTCAGCCCCAGCATTTT. The complete variable domain, with remaining parts taken from reference TRBV7-9 and TRBJ1-5, reads DTGVSQNPRHKITKRGQNVTFRCDPISEHNRLYWYRQTLGQGPEFLTYFQNEAQLEKSRLLSDRFSAERPKGSFSTLEIQRTEQGDSAMYLCASSLALTGSGPSQPQHFGDGTRLSIL.

This chain links TRBV19 with TRBJ2-5; maybe TRBD2 (5 bases). The CDR3 runs 16 residues. The V gene's germline CDR1 is LNHDA and CDR2 SQIVND (reference sequence). V was trimmed by 6 bases and J by 1 base, leaving 18 bases between them. The CDR3 DNA reads as TGTGCCAGTAGCTGGCTTGAGGGCGGCCTCCAAGAGACCCAGTACTTC. Protein sequence: CASSWLEGGLQETQYF.

The V gene is TRBV6-5, the J gene TRBJ1-2, with TRBD1 as a possible D gene (5 bases). This CDR3 has 15 residues. V lost 0 bases and J 0 bases, leaving 8 bases between the germline ends. CDR1 MNHEY and CDR2 SVGAGI come from the germline V gene. CDR3 in DNA: TGTGCCAGCAGTTACTCGACAGAAGCTAACTATGGCTACACCTTC. Translation gives CASSYSTEANYGYTF.

There are a few counts of this clone. The rearrangement links TRBV7-6 to TRBJ1-4, with D uncertain. The CDR3 is made up of 16 amino acids. Trimming removed 3 bases from V and 3 bases from J, with 14 bases in between. CDR1 is SGHVS and CDR2 is FNYEAQ in the germline V gene. The CDR3 DNA reads as TGTGCCAGCAGCTTGGAGGGAGGAGTAGCTAATGAAAAACTGTTTTTT. It codes for CASSLEGGVANEKLFF.

The J gene is TRBJ2-1, the V gene TRBV4-1; D tentatively reads TRBD1 or TRBD2 (5 bases each). V lost 2 bases and J 5 bases, leaving 13 bases between the germline ends. CDR3 length equals 15 residues. The germline CDR1 and CDR2 sequences are MGHRA and YSYEKL. CDR3 in DNA: TGCGCCAGCAGCCAAATAAGGGACGGGGACAATGAGCAGTTCTTC. Amino acids: CASSQIRDGDNEQFF.

This chain uses TRBV19 with TRBJ2-7; D gene uncertain. Trimming stripped 5 bases from V and 7 bases from J, with 15 bases between. CDR3 length: 13 residues. Germline lookup yields CDR1 LNHDA and CDR2 SQIVND (reference sequence). CDR3 protein: CASSPAEPWEQYF. Written as DNA, the CDR3 is TGTGCCAGTAGTCCTGCGGAGCCCTGGGAGCAGTACTTC.

This clone occurred once. The chain combines TRBV19 with TRBJ1-6; 12 bases match TRBD1. This CDR3 has 15 residues. The germline V gene has CDR1 LNHDA and CDR2 SQIVND (reference sequence). V lost 1 base, J lost 8 bases, and 0 bases stayed unmatched. CDR3 amino acids: CASSIGDRGHSPLHF. CDR3 DNA: TGTGCCAGTAGTATAGGGGACAGGGGGCATTCACCCCTCCACTTT.

The chain is built from TRBV27 and TRBJ1-1; D is uncertain. Looked up from germline, CDR1 is MNHEY and CDR2 is SMNVEV (reference sequence). V was clipped by 5 bases and J by 5 bases, with 12 bases between them. This CDR3 comprises 13 residues. The CDR3 DNA follows: TGTGCCAGCAGTCTAAGTTGGGGTACTGAAGCTTTCTTT. It yields the protein CASSLSWGTEAFF.

The V and J genes are TRBV10-3 and TRBJ1-1, with D maybe TRBD1 (5 bases). There are 14 residues in the CDR3. CDR1 is ENHRY and CDR2 is SYGVKD in the germline V gene. V lost 8 bases and J lost 1, with 14 bases in between. In nucleotides, the CDR3 is TGTGCCATCCAAGGGGCGATGGGGAACACTGAAGCTTTCTTT. As protein: CAIQGAMGNTEAFF.

The V and J genes are TRBV19 and TRBJ1-1; D uncertain. CDR3 length: 14 residues. Looked up from germline, CDR1 is LNHDA and CDR2 is SQIVND (reference sequence). Trimming took off 5 bases at V and 4 bases at J, with 14 bases between the two ends. The CDR3 DNA is TGTGCCAGTAGTTTCACCTATCCCCCCACTGAAGCTTTCTTT. Translation: CASSFTYPPTEAFF.

CDR3 sequence reads: CASSHSGGGGTDTQYF. The DNA of the CDR3 is TGCGCCAGCAGTCACTCCGGGGGCGGGGGCACAGATACGCAGTATTTT. V is TRBV23-1 and J is TRBJ2-3; D tentatively reads TRBD1 or TRBD2 (6 bases each). TRBV23-1 is an ORF; its function is uncertain. The CDR3 loop spans 16 amino acids. V was pared by 3 bases and J by 1 base, with 14 bases between.

V usage is TRBV6-5 and J usage is TRBJ1-6; the D gene is possibly TRBD1 (5 bases). V gave up 6 bases and J gave up 8 bases, with 11 bases separating them. The CDR3 covers 13 residues. Germline loops: CDR1 MNHEY, CDR2 SVGAGI. Here the CDR3 DNA reads TGTGCCAGCAGCCCAGGGTACTATTCACCCCTCCACTTT. This sequence encodes CASSPGYYSPLHF.

The rearrangement joins TRBV5-6 to TRBJ2-7, with 11 bases lining up with TRBD2. The CDR3 covers 15 residues. With V trimmed by 4 bases and J by 6 bases, 9 bases remained unmatched. CDR1 is SGHDT and CDR2 is YYEEEE in the germline V gene. The CDR3 region has the DNA TGTGCCAGCAGCAGGACTAGCGGGTCCGCAGGCGAGCAGTACTTC. Translating it yields CASSRTSGSAGEQYF.

The J gene is TRBJ2-7, the V gene TRBV19, with TRBD1 matching over 9 bases. The CDR3 runs to 17 residues. The trim removed 0 bases at V and 6 bases at J, leaving 12 bases unmatched. Per the germline V gene, CDR1 is LNHDA and CDR2 is SQIVND (reference sequence). CDR3 sequence (DNA): TGTGCCAGTAGTATAGATGGAAGTCCCGGGACAGGGACCGAGCAGTACTTC. Its protein product is CASSIDGSPGTGTEQYF.

The chain carries TRBV5-1 and TRBJ1-2; unclear D gene. CDR1 and CDR2 from the germline V gene are SGHRS and YFSETQ. The CDR3 runs to 14 residues. V was pared by 0 bases and J by 4 bases, with 10 bases between. The CDR3, as DNA: TGCGCCAGCAGCTTGGTTCCGGGAACCTATGGCTACACCTTC. Its protein product is CASSLVPGTYGYTF.

This chain joins TRBV5-1 and TRBJ2-1; D not certain. CDR1 SGHRS and CDR2 YFSETQ come from the germline V gene. V was clipped by 2 bases and J by 4 bases, with 10 bases between them. CDR3 size: 14 residues. The CDR3 reads CASSLVGSYNEQFF. The CDR3 DNA reads TGCGCCAGCAGCTTAGTAGGTTCTTACAATGAGCAGTTCTTC.

This clone occurred a few times. The gene calls are TRBV15 and TRBJ1-1; weak D call: TRBD1 (5 bases). V was clipped by 5 bases and J by 7 bases, with 14 bases between them. In germline, CDR1 is LNHNV, CDR2 YYDKDF (reference sequence). The CDR3 totals 13 residues. The CDR3 reads CATSPSWDDEAFF. As DNA, the CDR3 is TGTGCCACCAGCCCTTCGTGGGACGATGAAGCTTTCTTT.